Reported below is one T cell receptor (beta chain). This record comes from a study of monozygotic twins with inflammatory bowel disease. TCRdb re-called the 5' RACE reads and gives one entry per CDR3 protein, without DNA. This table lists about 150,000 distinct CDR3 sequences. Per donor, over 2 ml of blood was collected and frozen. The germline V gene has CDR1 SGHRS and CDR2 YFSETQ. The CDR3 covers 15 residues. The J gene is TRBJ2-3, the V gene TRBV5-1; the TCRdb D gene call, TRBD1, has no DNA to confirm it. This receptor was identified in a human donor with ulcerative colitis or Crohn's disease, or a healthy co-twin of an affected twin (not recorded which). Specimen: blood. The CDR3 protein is CASRLTQGSTDTQYF. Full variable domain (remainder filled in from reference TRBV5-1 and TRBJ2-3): KAGVTQTPRYLIKTRGQQVTLSCSPISGHRSVSWYQQTPGQGLQFLFEYFSETQRNKGNFPGRFSGRQFSNSRSEMNVSTLELGDSALYLCASRLTQGSTDTQYFGPGTRLTVL.